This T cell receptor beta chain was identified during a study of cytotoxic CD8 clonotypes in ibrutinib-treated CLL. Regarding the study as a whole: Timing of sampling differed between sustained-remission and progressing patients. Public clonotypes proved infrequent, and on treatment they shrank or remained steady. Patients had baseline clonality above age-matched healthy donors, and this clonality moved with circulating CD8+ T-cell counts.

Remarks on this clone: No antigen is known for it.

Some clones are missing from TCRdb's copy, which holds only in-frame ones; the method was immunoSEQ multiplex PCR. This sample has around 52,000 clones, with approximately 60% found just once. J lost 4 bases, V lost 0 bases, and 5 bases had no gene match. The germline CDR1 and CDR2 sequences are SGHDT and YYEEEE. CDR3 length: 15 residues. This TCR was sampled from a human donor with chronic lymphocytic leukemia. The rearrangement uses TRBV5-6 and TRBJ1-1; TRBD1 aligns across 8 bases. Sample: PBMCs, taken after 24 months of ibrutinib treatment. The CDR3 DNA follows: TGTGCCAGCAGCTTGGCCGGGACAGGCGTCACTGAAGCTTTCTTT. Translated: CASSLAGTGVTEAFF.